This TCR beta chain stems from a study of CD8 T cells in ankylosing spondylitis. Via MiXCR, TCRdb re-called the 5' RACE reads, giving one row per CDR3 protein. The sample carries roughly 260,000 distinct CDR3 sequences, 20% recorded once. Trimming left V 0 bases short and J 5 bases short, with 14 bases between. The CDR3 is made up of 16 amino acids. The germline CDR1 and CDR2 sequences are LGHNA and YNFKEQ. This clonotype came up a few times. Its antigen remains unidentified. Overall study results and limits: The study looked at matched synovial fluid samples from ankylosing spondylitis patients. Disease-linked clones were reported to be significantly enriched there. Disease-linked clones had a CD8+ phenotype and relatively low frequency in peripheral blood.

This chain uses TRBV4-2 with TRBJ1-5, with unresolved D. This receptor was taken from a male donor with ankylosing spondylitis or in good health (not recorded which). The sequencing input was blood, either unsorted or a sorted T cell fraction (not recorded which). The CDR3 DNA sequence: TGTGCCAGCAGCCAAGATGGTCCAGGTTCGTATCAGCCCCAGCATTTT. Its translation: CASSQDGPGSYQPQHF.